A single sample gave rise to the 6 T cell receptor beta chains below, sequenced in a study of T cells in women clearing cervical HPV infection. The method was immunoSEQ multiplex PCR; TCRdb's version includes in-frame clones alone and lacks a portion of them. The sample totals around 30,000 clones. The sample consisted of blood buffy coat. The receptors stem from a woman aged 18 to 75 with a cervical HPV16 infection that either progressed to CIN3+ or cleared (not recorded which).

With respect to this clone: The sequenced fragment ends 3 residues before the CDR3 boundary, so the rest is inferred from the germline J gene. The chain couples TRBV4-2 to TRBJ2-7, with 9 bases lining up with TRBD1. Germline V lookup: CDR1 LGHNA, CDR2 YNFKEQ. The length of the CDR3 is 14 residues. The J segment lost 4 bases and the V segment lost 1 base, leaving 2 bases of the junction unmatched. CDR3: CASSQGTGVYEQYF. The CDR3 DNA, read in part, is TGTGCCAGCAGCCAAGGGACAGGGGTTTACGAG.

Comment on this clone: Coverage ceases 3 residues before the CDR3 finishes, and the germline J gene fills in the end. This sequence joins TRBV5-1 and TRBJ2-3; D ambiguous. V lost 1 base, J lost 0 bases, and 12 bases lay in between. The CDR3 consists of 16 residues. CDR1 and CDR2 from the germline V gene are SGHRS and YFSETQ. CDR3 DNA (partial): TGCGCCAGCAGCTTGAACGGGTCACCTAGCACAGATACG. It encodes CASSLNGSPSTDT. The whole CDR3 sequence reads CASSLNGSPSTDTQYF.

Remarks on this clone: The read falls 3 residues short of the CDR3 end, and the missing part is taken from the germline J gene. The rearrangement links TRBV20-1 to TRBJ1-2; possibly TRBD1 for D (6 bases). The CDR3 extends over 15 amino acids. V dropped 0 bases and J dropped 3 bases, with 14 bases sitting between them. The germline V gene encodes CDR1 DFQATT and CDR2 SNEGSKA (reference sequence). The part of the CDR3 DNA that was read is TGCAGTGCTAGAGATAGTACAGGGAGCGACTATGGC. Translation: CSARDSTGSDYG. The whole CDR3 is CSARDSTGSDYGYTF.

About this clone: The CDR3 extends 3 residues past the end of the read, so its final part is completed from the germline J gene. This chain connects TRBV4-1 to TRBJ2-7; TRBD1 aligns across 9 bases. Looked up from germline, CDR1 is MGHRA and CDR2 is YSYEKL. The CDR3 extends over 16 amino acids. J gave up 3 bases and V 0 bases, and 6 bases lay outside the gene matches. CDR3 sequence: CASSQEWDRVNYEQYF. Partial CDR3 DNA: TGCGCCAGCAGCCAAGAGTGGGACAGGGTAAACTACGAG.

With respect to this clone: The read ends 3 residues before the CDR3 terminus; that terminus is restored from the germline J gene. The chain recombines TRBV29-1 with TRBJ2-6; D is undetermined. This CDR3 comprises 12 residues. Trimming took off 6 bases at V and 4 bases at J, with 7 bases between the two ends. Germline V gives CDR1 SQVTM, CDR2 ANQGSEA. The CDR3 sequence is CSVRSGANVLTF. The CDR3 bases that were read are TGCAGCGTCCGGTCCGGGGCCAACGTC.

As regards this clone: The read ends 3 residues before the CDR3 terminus; that terminus is restored from the germline J gene. The chain uses TRBV6-1 and TRBJ2-4, with TRBD1 matching over 9 bases. Per germline, CDR1 MNHNS and CDR2 SASEGT. The CDR3 runs to 15 residues. Partial CDR3 DNA: TGTGCCAGCAGTGAAGCGGACAGGGGCAACTATGGT. This translates into CASSEADRGNYG. The CDR3 reads in full as CASSEADRGNYGQYF.